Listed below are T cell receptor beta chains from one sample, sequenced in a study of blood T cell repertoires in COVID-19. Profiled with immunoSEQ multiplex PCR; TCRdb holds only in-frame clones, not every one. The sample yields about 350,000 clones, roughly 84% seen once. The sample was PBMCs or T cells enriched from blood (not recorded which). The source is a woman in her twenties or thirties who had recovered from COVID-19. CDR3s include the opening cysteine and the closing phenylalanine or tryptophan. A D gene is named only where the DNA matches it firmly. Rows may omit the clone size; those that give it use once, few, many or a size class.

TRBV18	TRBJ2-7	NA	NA	TGTGCCAGCTCCCTAGGAAGCGAATACGAGCAGTACTTC	CASSLGSEYEQYF
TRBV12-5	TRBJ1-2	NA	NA	TGTGCTAGTGGTTTGACTCTAACGGGTGGCTACACCTTC	CASGLTLTGGYTF
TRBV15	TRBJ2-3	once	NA	TGTGCCACCAGCAGATCAGGGGGGAACTTCCTCACAGATACGCAGTATTTT	CATSRSGGNFLTDTQYF
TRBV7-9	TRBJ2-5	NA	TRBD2	TGTGCCAGCAGCTCAGGGATGCTAGCGGTGTACCAAGAGACCCAGTACTTC	CASSSGMLAVYQETQYF
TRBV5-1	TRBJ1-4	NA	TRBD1	TGCGCCAGCAGCAGAGGCGGGACAGCACAAACAACTAATGAAAAACTGTTTTTT	CASSRGGTAQTTNEKLFF
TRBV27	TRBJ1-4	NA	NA	TGTGCCAGCAGTTTTGGCCCCGCAACTAATGAAAAACTGTTTTTT	CASSFGPATNEKLFF
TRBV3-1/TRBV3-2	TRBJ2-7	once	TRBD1	TGTGCCAGCAGCCAAAGGGACAGGGGGTGGAGCTCCTACGAGCAGTACTTC	CASSQRDRGWSSYEQYF
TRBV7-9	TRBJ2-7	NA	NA	TGTGCCAGCAGCTTTACCGGGGAGCCAGGCGAGCAGTACTTC	CASSFTGEPGEQYF
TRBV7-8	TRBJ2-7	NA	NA	TGTGCCAGCAGCCCCACAGGGCTGTACAAGCAGTACTTC	CASSPTGLYKQYF
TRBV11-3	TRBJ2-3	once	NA	TGTGCCAGCAGCTCACCACTAGGAGGGAAAGGAGATACGCAGTATTTT	CASSSPLGGKGDTQYF